This TCR beta chain was sequenced during a study of neurological immune-mediated disorders (dated by TCRdb to between 2018 and 2021). Concerning the study at large: The study compared peripheral blood TCR-beta repertoires of HTLV-I-associated myelopathy (HAM/TSP) patients, multiple sclerosis patients and healthy controls using UMI-based sequencing. Of the approximately 66 subjects in the cohort, about 14 were HAM/TSP patients, some 35 were multiple sclerosis patients, and some 20 were healthy controls. The approximately 100 TCR-beta libraries included longitudinal samples, technical triplicates and paired sorted CD4+ and CD8+ T-cell subsets alongside PBMC samples.

TCR libraries for sorted subsets were made from 1 million sorted CD4+ or CD8+ T cells. Peripheral blood was subjected to Ficoll-Hypaque density gradient centrifugation to isolate PBMCs, which were then cryopreserved in liquid nitrogen. Paired sorted CD4+ and CD8+ subsets came from healthy controls, HAM/TSP patients and MS patients. The sample holds many counts of this clonotype. Its antigen remains undetermined. The sample holds no much larger clone one base away, and base qualities are not on file. cDNA synthesis used template-switch 5'RACE with a primer carrying a 10-nucleotide random unique molecular identifier tagging each TCR transcript. Each sequencing run produced over 160 million TCR-beta sequences covering 15-18 subjects. Total RNA was extracted with the RNeasy kit. The KAPA Real-time Library Amplification kit was used to amplify TCR-beta VDJ regions with primers targeting the TCR constant region and the 5'RACE anchor. A first PCR added sample indexes and Illumina adaptors, after which a second PCR increased the library yield. After purification with Ampure beads, the TCR product of roughly 650 bp was size-selected on a 2% E-gel SizeSelection system. Before pooling, library quality was checked on a Bioanalyzer, concentration was measured with Qubit, and libraries were quantified with the Kapa Library Quantification kit. Libraries were sequenced paired-end 2 x 150 bp on an Illumina HiSeq 2500. To increase sequence diversity, roughly 24-32% phiX was spiked into each library pool. From the authors' description of their analysis: Quality-filtered reads were processed with the UMI-based MiGEC pipeline, which removed over 75% of raw TCR sequences during error correction. IMGT germline references were used for alignment of VDJ genes, and clonotypes were defined by a unique CDR3 amino acid sequence together with V-J genes. Clonal expansion, Shannon diversity and CDR3 relatedness (CalcPairwiseDistances, ClusterSamples) were evaluated with VDJtools, and phylogenetic trees were built with CLCbio workbench. Using coefficient-of-variation modelling across technical triplicates, the study counted a clone as expanded if it had at least 8 unique UMIs. TCRdb trimmed public reads at Q25 via fastp, called clones via MiXCR and kept in-frame beta chains. When rows share a CDR3 protein, they turn into one entry using the most common DNA and genes. The V and J calls were determined by TCRdb, not by the authors. Within this sample are more than 15,000 distinct CDR3 sequences, with 12% to 15% of them counted one time only. The ten largest clones add up to about 7.2% of the sample.

Points the paper makes about the study in general: No identical CDR3 amino acid sequences were shared among expanded clones across subjects, suggesting private TCR-beta repertoires in all groups. TCR clonal expansion was highest in HAM/TSP patients and lowest in MS patients, with MS patients falling below even healthy controls.

The sequencing sample was made of CD4+ T cells from blood. The TCR sequence derives from a woman aged 55-75 years with HTLV-1-associated myelopathy (HAM/TSP).

Here the CDR3 is given as CASSTPGQDYTGELFF. The nucleotide sequence is given as TGCGCCAGCAGCACGCCGGGACAGGATTACACCGGGGAGCTGTTTTTT. Here the chain combines TRBV5-1 and TRBJ2-2, with 8 bases matching TRBD1. Germline trimming amounts to 4 bases on V and 3 bases on J, with 8 as the count of junction bases outside the gene matches. Inclusive of the bounding cysteine and phenylalanine, the CDR3 is 16 residues long. Left in the record is the CDR3 DNA by itself, 48 bases read in frame from the first base. Via the germline V gene, CDR1 is SGHRS and CDR2 YFSETQ.